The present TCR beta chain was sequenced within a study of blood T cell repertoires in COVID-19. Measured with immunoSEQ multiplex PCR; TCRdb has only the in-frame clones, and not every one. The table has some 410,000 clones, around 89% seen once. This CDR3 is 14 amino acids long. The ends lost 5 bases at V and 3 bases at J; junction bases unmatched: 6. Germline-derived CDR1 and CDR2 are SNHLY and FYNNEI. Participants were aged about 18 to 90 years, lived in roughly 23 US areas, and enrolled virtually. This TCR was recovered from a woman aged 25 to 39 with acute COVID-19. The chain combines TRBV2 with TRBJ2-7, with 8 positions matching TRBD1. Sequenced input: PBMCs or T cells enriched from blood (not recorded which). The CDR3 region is CASSKDRASYEQYF. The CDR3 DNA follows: TGTGCCAGCAGTAAGGACAGGGCAAGCTACGAGCAGTACTTC.